What follows describes a single TCR beta chain. This record belongs to a study of blood T cell repertoires in COVID-19. For the study at large: T cells, B-cell-depleted T cells, or PBMCs supplied cDNA or gDNA.

The data were produced by immunoSEQ multiplex PCR, yet TCRdb's version contains in-frame clones alone and is incomplete. Altogether around 65,000 clones are present, around 80% being singletons, with the ten largest covering around 9.2%. The trim removed 1 base at V and 1 base at J, leaving 11 bases unmatched. CDR3 length: 18 residues. Germline assignment: CDR1 KGHSH and CDR2 LQKENI. The sequencing input was peripheral blood. This chain joins TRBV18 and TRBJ2-5, with 8 bases matching TRBD1. This receptor was taken from a human donor in a cohort sampled during active COVID-19. The CDR3 sequence is CASSPLLTRGPLQETQYF. In DNA form, the CDR3 reads TGTGCCAGCTCACCACTTCTCACCAGGGGGCCCCTCCAAGAGACCCAGTACTTC.